This T cell receptor (beta chain) was captured in a study of tumor-infiltrating lymphocytes in primary liver carcinoma. On the study more broadly: Roughly 3.65 to 7.5 million productive TCRbeta reads came from each sample, comparable across tissue types.

Study results and caveats: Tumor region pairs showed greater overlap than either tumor-adjacent or tumor-blood pairs did.

Starting material of 500 ng total RNA yielded TCR beta cDNA via a constant-region primer. Investigators got TCR beta libraries out of three nested multiplex PCR rounds, done with slightly modified ARM-PCR. MiXCR was run by TCRdb on the multiplex PCR reads, yielding one entry per CDR3 protein. The sample records fewer than 350,000 distinct CDR3 sequences, 60% to 80% being singletons. This clonotype was found once. Its antigen is as yet unknown. The researchers obtained blood RNA from unsorted whole blood and also extracted germline DNA. The study enrolled treatment-naive patients with chronic HBV infection. This clonotype originated in a man aged 40-49 years with primary liver carcinoma and hepatitis B virus infection. The sequencing input was peripheral blood.

CDR3 DNA: TGTGCCAGCAGGGGGTCCCACGAGCAGTACTTC. Its translation is CASRGSHEQYF. The rearrangement links TRBV28 to TRBJ2-7; D remains ambiguous. Per the germline V gene, CDR1 is MDHEN and CDR2 is SYDVKM. V gave up 6 bases and J gave up 5 bases, with 8 bases separating them. The CDR3 length is 11 residues. The variable domain in full, with the rest retrieved from reference TRBV28 and TRBJ2-7, is DVKVTQSSRYLVKRTGEKVFLECVQDMDHENMFWYRQDPGLGLRLIYFSYDVKMKEKGDIPEGYSVSREKKERFSLILESASTNQTSMYLCASRGSHEQYFGPGTRLTVT.